This TCR beta chain was retrieved from a study of cytomegalovirus exposure and HLA in healthy donors. About this clone: Its cognate antigen is unknown.

Germline lookup yields CDR1 SGHRS and CDR2 YFSETQ. This CDR3 is built from 16 residues. V was pared by 5 bases and J by 2 bases, with 11 bases of the junction left unmatched. Study-wide results and limits: Certain sequence variants were highly shared and formed a cluster, and this cluster was likely a sequencing artifact.

In the PCR, 60 Vbeta and 13 Jbeta primers were used. Using immunoSEQ multiplex PCR, the repertoire was profiled, and TCRdb retains in-frame clones only, with some absent. The table includes over 120,000 clones, around three quarters detected once. The sequenced sample was PBMCs. The chain carries TRBV5-1 and TRBJ2-7; 9 bases agree with TRBD1. This receptor was obtained from a woman aged 18-30 years in good health and CMV-seropositive. CDR3 in DNA: TGCGCCAGCAGTTCACCACCGGGACAGGGAGCCTACGAGCAGTACTTC. Its translation is CASSSPPGQGAYEQYF.